The rows below give T cell receptor beta chains drawn from one sample of a study of T-cell reconstitution after alpha-beta-depleted transplantation in children. TCRdb reprocessed the PCR reads with MiXCR, giving one entry per CDR3 protein. The sample records about 120,000 distinct CDR3 sequences, roughly 23% being singletons. The starting material was PBMCs, mostly from graft donor cells, obtained 180 days after TCRalphabeta/CD19-depleted stem cell transplant. The receptors were sampled from a male patient between 2 and 9 years old who had a stem cell transplant for chronic granulomatous disease, so the T cells may come from the graft donor. The CDR3 runs from the conserved cysteine through the conserved F or W. Only part of the rows carry a size: once, few, many, or a class if the clone is expanded.

j_call: TRBJ1-1; v_call: TRBV10-3; clone_size: .; cdr3_length: 14; cdr3_aa: CAISELAKNTEAFF
j_call: TRBJ2-1; v_call: TRBV12-3/TRBV12-4; clone_size: .; cdr3_length: 15; cdr3_aa: CASSLEAGGPNEQFF
j_call: TRBJ2-3; v_call: TRBV10-3; clone_size: .; cdr3_length: 15; cdr3_aa: CASNRGPGGTDTQYF
j_call: TRBJ1-4; v_call: TRBV27; clone_size: few; cdr3_length: 13; cdr3_aa: CASSVRQNEKLFF
j_call: TRBJ2-3; v_call: TRBV20-1; clone_size: .; cdr3_length: 16; cdr3_aa: CSARPRLPVSTDTQYF
j_call: TRBJ2-7; v_call: TRBV5-1; clone_size: few; cdr3_length: 15; cdr3_aa: CASSLSGGAPYEQYF
j_call: TRBJ1-6; v_call: TRBV11-2; clone_size: .; cdr3_length: 13; cdr3_aa: CASSSTPMSPLHF
j_call: TRBJ1-2; v_call: TRBV7-2; clone_size: many; cdr3_length: 13; cdr3_aa: CASRRQTNYGYTF
j_call: TRBJ2-5; v_call: TRBV27; clone_size: .; cdr3_length: 15; cdr3_aa: CASESRGRGGETQYF
j_call: TRBJ2-2; v_call: TRBV6-5; clone_size: .; cdr3_length: 17; cdr3_aa: CASSYSAGGYDTGELFF
j_call: TRBJ2-3; v_call: TRBV10-3; clone_size: .; cdr3_length: 12; cdr3_aa: CAMSGGTDTQYF
j_call: TRBJ2-7; v_call: TRBV20-1; clone_size: many; cdr3_length: 18; cdr3_aa: CSASILTSSAGGDYEQYF
j_call: TRBJ2-3; v_call: TRBV29-1; clone_size: many; cdr3_length: 16; cdr3_aa: CSVDGIAGARRDTQYF
j_call: TRBJ2-7; v_call: TRBV29-1; clone_size: many; cdr3_length: 16; cdr3_aa: CSVEDPTTGGSYEQYF
j_call: TRBJ2-7; v_call: TRBV20-1; clone_size: few; cdr3_length: 10; cdr3_aa: CSEGVYEQYF
j_call: TRBJ2-7; v_call: TRBV5-1; clone_size: many; cdr3_length: 11; cdr3_aa: CASSAANEQYF
j_call: TRBJ1-5; v_call: TRBV5-5; clone_size: few; cdr3_length: 15; cdr3_aa: CASSGGTGQMQPQHF
j_call: TRBJ1-2; v_call: TRBV6-2/TRBV6-3; clone_size: .; cdr3_length: 17; cdr3_aa: CASSPRTEGPLNYGYTF
j_call: TRBJ1-2; v_call: TRBV20-1; clone_size: many; cdr3_length: 13; cdr3_aa: CSARKLGGYGYTF
j_call: TRBJ2-7; v_call: TRBV6-2/TRBV6-3; clone_size: .; cdr3_length: 16; cdr3_aa: CASSRRWGAFLYEQYF
j_call: TRBJ2-1; v_call: TRBV15; clone_size: .; cdr3_length: 14; cdr3_aa: CATSDRDNSNEQFF
j_call: TRBJ2-7; v_call: TRBV12-3/TRBV12-4; clone_size: many; cdr3_length: 12; cdr3_aa: CASSTIPGEQYF
j_call: TRBJ1-5; v_call: TRBV5-6; clone_size: .; cdr3_length: 13; cdr3_aa: CASSLTGTQPQHF
j_call: TRBJ2-2; v_call: TRBV29-1; clone_size: .; cdr3_length: 13; cdr3_aa: CSVRHDRVGELFF
j_call: TRBJ2-5; v_call: TRBV28; clone_size: .; cdr3_length: 15; cdr3_aa: CASNFRWRFQETQYF
j_call: TRBJ2-6; v_call: TRBV6-1; clone_size: many; cdr3_length: 15; cdr3_aa: CASMRAGSGANVLTF
j_call: TRBJ1-5; v_call: TRBV29-1; clone_size: .; cdr3_length: 13; cdr3_aa: CSVGPGVNQPQHF
j_call: TRBJ2-7; v_call: TRBV6-2/TRBV6-3; clone_size: .; cdr3_length: 16; cdr3_aa: CASSYTPGQGTYEQYF
j_call: TRBJ2-1; v_call: TRBV29-1; clone_size: .; cdr3_length: 14; cdr3_aa: CSASSGMMGNEQFF
j_call: TRBJ1-1; v_call: TRBV6-4; clone_size: once; cdr3_length: 14; cdr3_aa: CASSRDPTDTEAFF
j_call: TRBJ2-1; v_call: TRBV20-1; clone_size: many; cdr3_length: 13; cdr3_aa: CSATRRSYNEQFF
j_call: TRBJ2-7; v_call: TRBV4-1; clone_size: .; cdr3_length: 12; cdr3_aa: CASSQGQGEQYF
j_call: TRBJ2-5; v_call: TRBV11-2; clone_size: many; cdr3_length: 14; cdr3_aa: CASSFAGGPETQYF
j_call: TRBJ2-7; v_call: TRBV4-1; clone_size: many; cdr3_length: 13; cdr3_aa: CASSQDPYYEQYF
j_call: TRBJ2-1; v_call: TRBV7-6; clone_size: few; cdr3_length: 16; cdr3_aa: CASSSSPAGSYNEQFF
j_call: TRBJ2-3; v_call: TRBV7-6; clone_size: few; cdr3_length: 15; cdr3_aa: CASSLDPGAPDTQYF
j_call: TRBJ2-1; v_call: TRBV20-1; clone_size: few; cdr3_length: 15; cdr3_aa: CSAALFKRGEDEQFF